The clone carrying this T cell receptor beta chain was seen a handful of times. Its specificity is not known. V was trimmed by 4 bases and J by 0 bases, leaving 10 bases between them. Germline CDR1 is SEHNR and CDR2 is FQNEAQ (reference sequence). This CDR3 contains 15 residues. A second roughly 6 to 12 cycle PCR used barcoded and J-beta primers. Each CDR3 protein gets one entry after TCRdb re-called the 5' RACE reads with MiXCR. This sample carries fewer than 700,000 distinct CDR3 sequences, roughly 43% of them seen once, and the ten largest clones take 25% to 35%. This sample was included in a study of blood T cells in healthy people across ages. Overall study results and limits: Total diversity from one million sequenced T cells was likely underestimated.

This clonotype was obtained from a man older than 75 in good health. The chain recombines TRBV7-9 with TRBJ2-4, with D possibly TRBD1 on 5 matching bases. Sequenced: blood. This CDR3 is CASSSRTIAKNIQYF. CDR3 sequence (DNA): TGTGCCAGCAGCTCTCGGACAATAGCCAAAAACATTCAGTACTTC.